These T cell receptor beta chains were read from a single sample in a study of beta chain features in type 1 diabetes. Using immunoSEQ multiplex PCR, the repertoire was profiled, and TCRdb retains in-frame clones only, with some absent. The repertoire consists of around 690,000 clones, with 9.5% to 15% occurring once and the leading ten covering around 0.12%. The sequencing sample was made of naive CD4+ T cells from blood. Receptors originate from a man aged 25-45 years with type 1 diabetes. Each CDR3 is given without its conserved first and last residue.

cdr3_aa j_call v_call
ASSPVGEQY TRBJ2-7 TRBV7-9
ASSLPGTDTQY TRBJ2-3 TRBV7-9
ASSVSGTSYGYT TRBJ1-2 TRBV7-2
ASSLAGLREKLF TRBJ1-4 TRBV5-1
ASSVGQGIGNQPQH TRBJ1-5 TRBV9
ASRGLGTNTGELF TRBJ2-2 TRBV28
ASSRDRGDTEAF TRBJ1-1 TRBV19
ASSPGQGATGELF TRBJ2-2 TRBV7-2
ASSHAGPKNIQY TRBJ2-4 TRBV28
ASSLSAGGSYEQY TRBJ2-7 TRBV28
ASSLEGLFF TRBJ2-1 TRBV7-9
ASSQVRGTQY TRBJ2-3 TRBV6-5
ASSLVLDEQF TRBJ2-1 TRBV18
ASSFSQYYEQY TRBJ2-7 TRBV7-2
ASSLGRDRIGHSPLH TRBJ1-6 TRBV5-6
ASQGAWEAF TRBJ1-1 TRBV19
ASRAGLANGELF TRBJ2-2 TRBV5-1
ASSLYVAETQY TRBJ2-5 TRBV5-1
ASRRGSTSNQPQH TRBJ1-5 TRBV10-3
ASSFGTDYEQY TRBJ2-7 TRBV5-6
ASSENAAGGYT TRBJ1-2 TRBV6-1
ASSFPLAGRSYNEQF TRBJ2-1 TRBV11-1
ASSQDWGLAGATYNEQF TRBJ2-1 TRBV4-3
ASSQEASGPATGELF TRBJ2-2 TRBV4-3
ACPGQGNSPLH TRBJ1-6 TRBV7-9
ASSLGMVGADTQY TRBJ2-3 TRBV5-4
SVGDRDQPQH TRBJ1-5 TRBV29-1
SVEGPNNEQF TRBJ2-1 TRBV29-1
ASSLQGTMNNSPLH TRBJ1-6 TRBV18
ASSFRGQGAKEQY TRBJ2-7 TRBV5-1
ASSQGPTIPYEQY TRBJ2-7 TRBV4-1
ASSGRDRYEQY TRBJ2-7 TRBV7-2
ASSIWEGSGGYT TRBJ1-2 TRBV19
AIGRDRGEGYT TRBJ1-2 TRBV10-3
ASSLGRGLRTDTQY TRBJ2-3 TRBV5-4
ASSLQGGAYEQY TRBJ2-7 TRBV27
ASSTGTGFYEQY TRBJ2-7 TRBV7-2
ASSLVGRPQETQY TRBJ2-5 TRBV11-3
ASSLRNRGVDTQY TRBJ2-3 TRBV7-8
ASSLAGPSYEQY TRBJ2-7 TRBV5-1
AIKGGGQETQY TRBJ2-5 TRBV10-3
ASTTQRGETQY TRBJ2-5 TRBV19
ASSREQGVSSYT TRBJ1-2 TRBV4-3